Below, one T cell receptor beta chain is given with its context. The antigen is unknown. The assay was immunoSEQ multiplex PCR, and TCRdb's table has in-frame clones only and misses some. The sample records some 20,000 clones, just under 85% being singletons. CDR3 length: 18 amino acids. This entry is derived from a study of lymphopenia after photon versus proton radiotherapy. Study outcomes and limitations: Relative stability marked proton patients; photon patients lost diversity and naive cells. Post-nadir TCR diversity decline inversely tracked overall survival among those who died.

The chain combines TRBV12-2 with TRBJ2-1; TRBD2 is the table's D call and was not checked against the DNA. TRBV12-2 is a pseudogene locus. This TCR derives from a woman between 45 and 60 years old with pancreatic cancer. The input for sequencing was peripheral blood, taken from a patient treated with photon-based radiotherapy. The CDR3 spells CASRLWPSGSTAYNEQFF. The CDR3 DNA follows: TGTGCAAGTCGCTTATGGCCTAGCGGGAGTACTGCCTACAATGAGCAGTTCTTC.